This T cell receptor (beta chain) was identified in a study of post-analysis software for immune sequencing data. The authors incorporated unique molecular identifiers into the TCR beta cDNA libraries. Each CDR3 protein is one row after TCRdb ran MiXCR on the PCR reads. The data contain around 400,000 distinct CDR3 sequences, over 30% of them singletons. Note on this clonotype: Its antigen is unknown.

Germline CDR1 and CDR2: LGHNA and YNFKEQ. CDR3 size: 11 residues. V lost 3 bases, J lost 13 bases, and 3 bases stayed unmatched. Points from the study as a whole: About 5 TRBV segments occurring more often in patients than controls included TRBV5-6, TRBV5-1 and TRBV20-1. Controls showed significantly higher normalized Chao1 diversity than did multiple sclerosis patients.

Source material: blood. The chain couples TRBV4-2 to TRBJ2-4, with 7 bases aligning to TRBD1. The receptor's source is a girl aged 2-15 years with multiple sclerosis. In nucleotides, the CDR3 is TGTGCCAGCAGCCATACAGGGGAGCAGTACTTC. Translation gives CASSHTGEQYF.